The TCR beta chain under discussion was sequenced for a study of early T cells in non-severe SARS-CoV-2 infection. The junction had 10 bases not matched to a gene; V was cut back by 5 bases and J by 3 bases. Germline CDR1 is ENHRY and CDR2 is SYGVKD. The CDR3 runs 16 residues. Study-level findings and limits: Private and CD4 specificities were missed by VDJdb matching, skewed to anti-spike CD8.

This clonotype turned up a few times. Its antigen is unidentified. Each single cDNA molecule received a unique molecular identifier. TCRdb called the 5' RACE reads again in MiXCR, with one record for every CDR3 protein. The data show roughly 80,000 distinct CDR3 sequences, with 11% to 15% seen just once and 3% held by the top ten. V gene TRBV10-3 combines with J gene TRBJ1-5, with TRBD1 matching over 7 bases. Sequencing input: whole blood. The sequence was obtained from an adult who was a healthcare worker with PCR-confirmed SARS-CoV-2 infection or an uninfected control (not recorded which). The CDR3 loop reads CAISPAGQLSNQPQHF. The CDR3 DNA is TGTGCCATCAGTCCAGCGGGACAGCTCTCCAATCAGCCCCAGCATTTT.